The 10 T cell receptor beta chains listed next were all sequenced from one sample in a study of blood T cells in healthy people across ages. Then a second PCR, running roughly 7 to 11 cycles, was carried out with a sample-barcoded 5' primer and a J-beta primer mix. TCRdb reprocessed the 5' RACE reads via MiXCR and lists one record per CDR3 protein. The sample records fewer than 900,000 distinct CDR3 sequences, roughly 50% being singletons. Material for sequencing was blood. These receptors originate from a woman in her sixties in good health.

This chain connects TRBV5-1 to TRBJ2-7; TRBD1 matches at 10 bases. J was trimmed by 10 bases and V by 3 bases; bases with no gene match: 13. From germline, CDR1 is SGHRS and CDR2 YFSETQ. This CDR3 spans 15 amino acids. The CDR3, as DNA: TGCGCCAGCAGCTGGACAGGGGGATTGGGGGAAATTCAGTACTTC. Its translation is CASSWTGGLGEIQYF. Full variable domain (remainder filled in from reference TRBV5-1 and TRBJ2-7): KAGVTQTPRYLIKTRGQQVTLSCSPISGHRSVSWYQQTPGQGLQFLFEYFSETQRNKGNFPGRFSGRQFSNSRSEMNVSTLELGDSALYLCASSWTGGLGEIQYFGPGTRLTVT.

The rearrangement joins TRBV3-1 to TRBJ2-7, with D tentatively TRBD1 (6 bases). Judging by the DNA end, TRBJ2-5 fits better; the J call may be wrong. CDR1 LGHDT and CDR2 YNNKEL come from the germline V gene (reference sequence). This CDR3 has 18 amino acids. As DNA, the CDR3 is TGTGCCAGCAGCCGGGGTGTTGCGGACAGCGCGTACGCGGAGACCCAGTACTTC. The encoded protein is CASSRGVADSAYAETQYF.

In this sample, this clonotype turned up a few times. V usage is TRBV4-1 and J usage is TRBJ2-2; 9 positions match TRBD1. With V trimmed by 5 bases and J by 1 base, 5 bases remained unmatched. Germline lookup yields CDR1 MGHRA and CDR2 YSYEKL. The CDR3 runs to 16 residues. The CDR3 protein is CASSGAGQGNTGELFF. The CDR3 nucleotides are TGCGCCAGCAGCGGAGCGGGACAGGGGAACACCGGGGAGCTGTTTTTT.

This clonotype was counted ten times or more. The V and J genes are TRBV29-1 and TRBJ2-1; 12 nucleotides match TRBD2. The CDR3 length is 16 residues. V trimming: 1 base; J trimming: 6 bases; junction bases outside the gene matches: 7. CDR1 SQVTM and CDR2 ANQGSEA come from the germline V gene. CDR3 protein: CSVEARLAGDPNEQFF. The CDR3 DNA reads TGCAGCGTTGAAGCCCGACTAGCGGGAGATCCCAATGAGCAGTTCTTC.

J is TRBJ2-3 and V is TRBV29-1; D may be TRBD1 or TRBD2 (5 bases each). This CDR3 has 14 residues. CDR1 and CDR2 from the germline V gene are SQVTM and ANQGSEA. Trimming pared 3 bases from V and 1 base from J, leaving 11 bases between. CDR3 sequence (DNA): TGCAGCGTTGATGGGGCGGGTCGCACAGATACGCAGTATTTT. As protein: CSVDGAGRTDTQYF.

This clonotype was seen a few times. This chain uses TRBV4-3 with TRBJ2-7; 8 bases line up with TRBD2. Germline trimming cut 1 base from V and 3 bases from J; bases unmatched to any gene: 5. The CDR3 totals 15 residues. CDR1 is LGHNA, CDR2 YSLEER, per germline. CDR3 sequence: CASSQGSGIYYEQYF. CDR3 in DNA: TGCGCCAGCAGCCAAGGTAGCGGGATATACTACGAGCAGTACTTC.

This chain uses TRBV28 with TRBJ2-7; D possibly matches TRBD1 or TRBD2 (5 bases each). V lost 3 bases and J 3 bases, leaving 12 bases between the germline ends. Germline loops: CDR1 MDHEN, CDR2 SYDVKM. This CDR3 is 14 amino acids long. CDR3 DNA sequence: TGTGCCAGCAGTTTTGAAAAGGGGAGCTACGAGCAGTACTTC. Encoded protein: CASSFEKGSYEQYF.

This clonotype came up once. This chain connects TRBV7-2 to TRBJ2-4; 8 bases agree with TRBD1. The closer fit of TRBJ2-7 to the DNA end suggests the J call may be wrong. The CDR3 sequence is 15 residues long. Germline loops: CDR1 SGHTA, CDR2 FQGNSA. The CDR3 DNA reads as TGTGCCAGCAGCTTAGTCTGGACAGGGAGTCGCGAGCAGTACTTC. Protein: CASSLVWTGSREQYF.

V and J are TRBV9 and TRBJ2-1; 8 bases match TRBD2. There are 16 residues in the CDR3. CDR1 SGDLS and CDR2 YYNGEE come from the germline V gene. The V segment lost 0 bases and the J segment 7 bases; nucleotides outside the gene matches: 9. The CDR3 coding sequence is TGTGCCAGCAGCGTAGGCGGGAGGTCGACGGGGAATGAGCAGTTCTTC. Its protein is CASSVGGRSTGNEQFF.

The chain recombines TRBV7-8 with TRBJ1-1; maybe TRBD1 (5 bases). Germline-derived CDR1 and CDR2 are SGHVS and FQNEAQ. Trimming pared 4 bases from V and 6 bases from J, leaving 18 bases between. CDR3 length: 15 amino acids. The CDR3 region has the DNA TGTGCCAGCAGCTCAATCTGGGGGAAAGGGGCTGAAGCTTTCTTT. It yields the protein CASSSIWGKGAEAFF.